Each of the 29 T cell receptor beta chains below was sequenced from the same sample in a study of CD8 T cells in Susac syndrome (dated by TCRdb to the late 2010s). Library prep was done by the immunoSEQ multiplex PCR assay. RNA was extracted using the RNeasy kit, and about 0.45 to 1 microgram was reverse transcribed with random hexamers. The public reads were reprocessed in TCRdb via fastp at Q25 and MiXCR, keeping in-frame beta chains. CDR3 protein duplicates are merged, each entry listing the most common genes and DNA. This sample gives 50,000 to 65,000 distinct CDR3 sequences in total; 85% to 95% of them show up just once. 0.15% to 0.2% of the sample rests with the top ten. The sequencing sample was made of CD8+ T cells from PBMCs. These receptors came from a human donor in good health.

This clonotype came up a few times. The genes are TRBV7-2 and TRBJ2-7, with 7 positions matching TRBD2. Unmatched junction bases numbered 2, after V lost 4 bases and J lost 2 bases. CDR3 length equals 13 residues. The germline V gene encodes CDR1 SGHTA and CDR2 FQGNSA. The DNA of the CDR3 is TGTGCCAGCAGCTCCCGGGAGGCCTACGAGCAGTACTTC. This encodes CASSSREAYEQYF.

The rearrangement links TRBV6-5 to TRBJ2-2; possible D gene TRBD2, 6 bases. Trimming removed 0 bases from V and 1 base from J, with 9 bases in between. Germline V CDR1 and CDR2: MNHEY, SVGAGI. The CDR3 is 16 amino acids. The CDR3 DNA reads as TGTGCCAGCAGTTACTCAGTGGGAGGGAACACCGGGGAGCTGTTTTTT. Protein product: CASSYSVGGNTGELFF.

V is TRBV7-6 and J is TRBJ2-7; TRBD2 is a possible D gene (6 bases). Trimming removed 1 base at V and 1 base at J, with 8 bases between. Germline CDR1 is SGHVS and CDR2 is FNYEAQ. The CDR3 has 14 residues. Here the CDR3 reads CASSLEEGSYEQYF. For the CDR3, the DNA is TGTGCCAGCAGCTTAGAGGAGGGGTCCTACGAGCAGTACTTC.

The V call is TRBV2, the J call TRBJ2-7; weak D call: TRBD2 (6 bases). V was trimmed by 3 bases and J by 4 bases, leaving 13 bases between them. The CDR3 contains 14 residues. Germline loops: CDR1 SNHLY, CDR2 FYNNEI. The CDR3 coding sequence is TGTGCCAGCAGTGACCGGGGGTTGACATACGAGCAGTACTTC. This encodes CASSDRGLTYEQYF.

The genes are TRBV12-3 or TRBV12-4 and TRBJ2-7; D is ambiguous. The CDR3 length is 13 residues. Trimming left V 2 bases short and J 7 bases short, with 12 bases between. CDR3 bases: TGTGCCAGCAGTTTATACCCCCCCGAAGAGCAGTACTTC. Protein product: CASSLYPPEEQYF.

The gene calls are TRBV27 and TRBJ1-6; D is perhaps TRBD1 (5 bases). The V gene lost 1 base and the J gene lost 9 bases, with 13 bases spanning the gap. The CDR3 length is 15 residues. Germline loops: CDR1 MNHEY, CDR2 SMNVEV (reference sequence). The CDR3 region is CASSLLGVGVSPLHF. CDR3 bases: TGTGCCAGCAGTTTATTGGGGGTCGGGGTTTCACCCCTCCACTTT.

This rearrangement joins TRBV20-1 to TRBJ2-7; 11 bases agree with TRBD2. This CDR3 has 15 amino acids. After removal of 4 bases from V and 2 bases from J, the junction contained 7 bases not matched to a gene. The germline V gene encodes CDR1 DFQATT and CDR2 SNEGSKA (reference sequence). CDR3 region: CSATWLAGGTYEQYF. CDR3 coding DNA: TGCAGTGCTACCTGGCTAGCGGGGGGAACCTACGAGCAGTACTTC.

This chain links TRBV7-9 with TRBJ2-1, with 13 bases fitting TRBD2. CDR3 size: 15 residues. Germline V lookup: CDR1 SEHNR, CDR2 FQNEAQ (reference sequence). Trimming cost V 5 bases and J 5 bases; bases outside gene matches: 3. The CDR3 DNA reads as TGTGCCAGCAGCATACTAGCGGGGGGGGACAATGAGCAGTTCTTC. It yields the protein CASSILAGGDNEQFF.

The chain employs TRBV6-6 and TRBJ1-1, with unresolved D. Between the trimmed V and J ends, which lost 4 bases and 5 bases, there was a span of 11 bases. From germline, CDR1 is MNHNY and CDR2 SVGAGI (reference sequence). The length of the CDR3 is 13 residues. Here the CDR3 DNA reads TGTGCCAGCAGTTCGTTGGGAAGGACTGAAGCTTTCTTT. This encodes CASSSLGRTEAFF.

This sequence joins TRBV24-1 and TRBJ2-3; the match to TRBD2 covers 8 bases. After removal of 7 bases from V and 0 bases from J, the junction contained 2 bases not matched to a gene. The CDR3 spans 14 residues. CDR1 KGHDR and CDR2 SFDVKD come from the germline V gene. CDR3 sequence (DNA): TGTGCCACCAGAAAGCGGGGGAGCACAGATACGCAGTATTTT. It translates to CATRKRGSTDTQYF.

This clonotype was detected only a few times. As DNA, the CDR3 is TGTGCCAGCAGTTTACTTCTCACAGGCGAGCAGTACTTC. Amino acids: CASSLLLTGEQYF. The gene calls are TRBV6-2 or TRBV6-3 and TRBJ2-7, with D possibly being TRBD1 (5 bases). Per germline, CDR1 MNHEY and CDR2 SVGEGT. V shed 4 bases and J shed 6 bases, with 13 bases lying between them. This CDR3 comprises 13 residues.

The genes are TRBV6-2 or TRBV6-3 and TRBJ2-1, with a possible D match to TRBD1 (7 bases). This CDR3 region has 16 residues. Germline V gene data show CDR1 as MNHEY and CDR2 as SVGEGT. Between the trimmed V and J ends, which lost 6 bases and 6 bases, there was a span of 21 bases. The CDR3 region is CASRKGGTEGGNEQFF. The CDR3 coding sequence is TGTGCCAGCAGAAAGGGCGGGACAGAAGGGGGCAATGAGCAGTTCTTC.

The chain couples TRBV7-3 to TRBJ2-1, with TRBD2 matching over 9 bases. The V and J ends lost 2 bases and 7 bases, in that order; junction bases with no gene match: 6. Germline V gene lookup returns CDR1 SGHTA and CDR2 FQGTGA. CDR3 size: 15 residues. The CDR3: CASSLAGGARNEQFF. In DNA form, the CDR3 reads TGTGCCAGCAGCTTAGCGGGGGGGGCTCGGAATGAGCAGTTCTTC.

V and J are TRBV12-3 or TRBV12-4 and TRBJ2-7; D unresolved. V was trimmed by 1 base and J by 5 bases, leaving 6 bases between them. The CDR3 has 12 residues. CDR3 region: CASSLGAHEQYF. The CDR3 DNA follows: TGTGCCAGCAGTTTAGGGGCCCACGAGCAGTACTTC.

V gene TRBV13 combines with J gene TRBJ1-5; D ambiguous. CDR1 PRHDT and CDR2 FYEKMQ come from the germline V gene (reference sequence). Trimming shortened V by 0 bases and J by 1 base, and 7 bases separated the two germline ends. There are 15 residues in the CDR3. The CDR3 DNA reads as TGTGCCAGCAGCTTAGGGAGTGGGAGCAATCAGCCCCAGCATTTT. Translation: CASSLGSGSNQPQHF.

This clonotype was seen a handful of times. The chain carries TRBV6-1 and TRBJ2-7, with 12 positions matching TRBD1. The germline V gene encodes CDR1 MNHNS and CDR2 SASEGT. V gave up 7 bases and J gave up 5 bases; unmatched junction bases: 18. This CDR3 is 18 amino acids long. CDR3 in DNA: TGTGCCAGCAATCAAGGTTGGTCGGCGGGACAGGGGGCCCACGAGCAGTACTTC. This encodes CASNQGWSAGQGAHEQYF.

CDR3 region: CSVGEYFGQFF. CDR3 bases: TGCAGCGTTGGGGAGTATTTCGGGCAGTTCTTC. The V call is TRBV29-1, the J call TRBJ2-1, with D perhaps matching TRBD2 (5 bases). There are 11 residues in the CDR3. Per germline, CDR1 SQVTM and CDR2 ANQGSEA. V lost 4 bases, J lost 12 bases, and 13 bases lay in between.

The rearrangement links TRBV2 to TRBJ1-6; TRBD1 aligns across 7 bases. Per germline, CDR1 SNHLY and CDR2 FYNNEI. Trimming cost V 11 bases and J 9 bases; bases outside gene matches: 10. The CDR3 has 13 residues. CDR3 nucleotide sequence: TGTGCCTGGGAACGAGGGGGCAGTTCACCCCTCCACTTT. It is translated as CAWERGGSSPLHF. The variable domain in full, completed from reference TRBV2 and TRBJ1-6, reads EPEVTQTPSHQVTQMGQEVILRCVPISNHLYFYWYRQILGQKVEFLVSFYNNEISEKSEIFDDQFSVERPDGSNFTLKIRSTKLEDSAMYFCAWERGGSSPLHFGNGTRLTVT.

The chain combines TRBV12-3 or TRBV12-4 with TRBJ2-2; D unresolved. CDR3 length: 11 amino acids. Trimming cost V 1 base and J 7 bases, with 1 base left between them. CDR3 bases: TGTGCCAGCAGTTTAGACGGGGAGCTGTTTTTT. Translation gives CASSLDGELFF.

This chain uses TRBV6-1 with TRBJ1-6; D ambiguous. V lost 2 bases to trimming and J lost 7 bases, with 15 bases between them. The CDR3 sequence is 16 residues long. Germline assignment: CDR1 MNHNS and CDR2 SASEGT. CDR3 DNA: TGTGCCAGCAGTGAACTTAGGGAGTTCCAGAATTCACCCCTCCACTTT. As protein: CASSELREFQNSPLHF.

J is TRBJ2-7 and V is TRBV7-9; D not resolved. The CDR3 length is 13 residues. V lost 5 bases and J lost 3, with 11 bases in between. CDR1 is SEHNR, CDR2 FQNEAQ, per germline (reference sequence). The CDR3 region is CASSDRQHYEQYF. The CDR3, as DNA: TGTGCCAGCAGCGACCGTCAACACTACGAGCAGTACTTC. Full variable domain (remainder filled in from reference TRBV7-9 and TRBJ2-7): DTGVSQNPRHKITKRGQNVTFRCDPISEHNRLYWYRQTLGQGPEFLTYFQNEAQLEKSRLLSDRFSAERPKGSFSTLEIQRTEQGDSAMYLCASSDRQHYEQYFGPGTRLTVT.

This chain uses TRBV27 with TRBJ2-5, with TRBD1 matching 8 bases. The germline gives CDR1 MNHEY, CDR2 SMNVEV (reference sequence). V dropped 4 bases and J dropped 4; count of bases not matched to a gene: 5. This CDR3 region has 14 residues. The chain's CDR3 is CASSSRDRGETQYF. CDR3 bases: TGTGCCAGCAGTTCCCGCGACAGGGGAGAGACCCAGTACTTC.

This sequence joins TRBV11-1 and TRBJ2-1; D is unclear. Germline V gives CDR1 SGHAT, CDR2 FQDESV (reference sequence). The CDR3 totals 17 residues. V was cut by 6 bases and J by 0 bases, with 18 bases left in between. This CDR3 reads CASSFRGRVPSYNEQFF. Written as DNA, the CDR3 is TGTGCCAGCAGTTTTAGAGGCCGAGTTCCCTCCTACAATGAGCAGTTCTTC.

The rearrangement joins TRBV15 to TRBJ1-5, with 7 nucleotides matching TRBD1. In germline, CDR1 is LNHNV, CDR2 YYDKDF (reference sequence). The CDR3 runs to 17 residues. The V segment lost 3 bases and the J segment 5 bases; nucleotides outside the gene matches: 13. The CDR3 nucleotides are TGTGCCACCAGCAGTCGCAGGGGGGACAGCGGACATCAGCCCCAGCATTTT. It is translated as CATSSRRGDSGHQPQHF. Complete variable domain (other parts from reference TRBV15 and TRBJ1-5): DAMVIQNPRYQVTQFGKPVTLSCSQTLNHNVMYWYQQKSSQAPKLLFHYYDKDFNNEADTPDNFQSRRPNTSFCFLDIRSPGLGDTAMYLCATSSRRGDSGHQPQHFGDGTRLSIL.

The genes are TRBV2 and TRBJ2-7; D remains unclear. The CDR3 runs 11 residues. The V gene's germline CDR1 is SNHLY and CDR2 FYNNEI. Trimming removed 8 bases at V and 0 bases at J, with 5 bases between. The CDR3 loop reads CASEFSYEQYF. CDR3 DNA sequence: TGTGCCAGCGAATTCTCCTACGAGCAGTACTTC. Using reference TRBV2 and TRBJ2-7 for the parts outside the CDR3, the full variable domain is EPEVTQTPSHQVTQMGQEVILRCVPISNHLYFYWYRQILGQKVEFLVSFYNNEISEKSEIFDDQFSVERPDGSNFTLKIRSTKLEDSAMYFCASEFSYEQYFGPGTRLTVT.

The chain uses TRBV5-6 and TRBJ2-7; D possibly matches TRBD1 or TRBD2 (5 bases each). The CDR3 sequence is 15 residues long. Germline CDR1 is SGHDT and CDR2 is YYEEEE. Between the trimmed V and J ends, which lost 4 bases and 5 bases, there was a span of 19 bases. The CDR3 DNA is TGTGCCAGCAGCGCCTCCCCGGGACGGGGTGACGAGCAGTACTTC. Residues: CASSASPGRGDEQYF.

The chain has TRBV19 and TRBJ2-2, with unresolved D. Trimming took off 5 bases at V and 5 bases at J, with 9 bases between the two ends. CDR1 and CDR2 from the germline V gene are LNHDA and SQIVND (reference sequence). The CDR3 covers 13 residues. CDR3 sequence reads: CASSPRVTGELFF. CDR3 coding DNA: TGTGCCAGTAGTCCCCGGGTGACCGGGGAGCTGTTTTTT.

The chain carries TRBV21-1 and TRBJ1-2; the table assigns TRBD1, which was not confirmed against the DNA. TRBV21-1 counts as a pseudogene. The CDR3 is 12 residues long. The chain's CDR3 is CASRSLDRYYTF. CDR3 bases: TGTGCCAGCAGGTCATTGGACAGATACTACACCTTC.

As DNA, the CDR3 is TGTGCCAGCAGCCCCCGCCAGGATTCTTCCTACGAGCAGTACTTC. Translated: CASSPRQDSSYEQYF. This chain joins TRBV7-9 and TRBJ2-7; D gene uncertain. The CDR3 consists of 15 residues. With 5 bases removed from V and 1 base from J, the gap between germline ends came to 15 bases. Germline V gene sequence: CDR1 SEHNR, CDR2 FQNEAQ (reference sequence).